This T cell receptor beta chain came from a study of cytomegalovirus exposure and HLA in healthy donors. The study, taken as a whole, reports: Later on, a genetic analysis was performed. It linked a missense variant in DCLRE1C with V- and J-gene trimming of TCR beta. Rarity marked most TCR sequences, yet some public TCRs occurred in many donors.

For this clone: Its antigen remains unknown.

Trimming cost V 5 bases and J 3 bases; bases outside gene matches: 9. The germline V gene encodes CDR1 SGHAT and CDR2 FQNNGV. This CDR3 is built from 15 residues. Unrecorded immune exposure was likely among donors, who were nominally healthy when sampled. Vbeta (60) and Jbeta (13) primers were used in the PCR. The assay was immunoSEQ multiplex PCR, and TCRdb's table has in-frame clones only and misses some. Here the sample spans some 180,000 clones, about 82% being singletons. The clonotype was recovered from a woman in her forties or fifties in good health and CMV-seronegative. This chain joins TRBV11-2 and TRBJ2-7, with 8 bases aligning to TRBD2. The specimen sequenced was PBMCs. DNA for the CDR3: TGTGCCAGCAGCCCCCCCGTAGCGGGAAGCTACGAGCAGTACTTC. Its protein product is CASSPPVAGSYEQYF.